These 14 T cell receptor beta chains came from one sample sequenced in a study of T cells in localized non-small cell lung cancer. Method: immunoSEQ multiplex PCR; TCRdb's copy keeps in-frame clones and lacks some. Here the sample spans about 30,000 clones, roughly nine tenths being singletons. This specimen was PBMCs, taken before any cancer treatment. The origin of the receptors is a man between 40 and 69 years old with stage II lung adenocarcinoma.

The rearrangement uses TRBV4-2 and TRBJ1-2; D remains unclear. Germline V gene lookup returns CDR1 LGHNA and CDR2 YNFKEQ. Trimming removed 0 bases at V and 4 bases at J, with 12 bases between. CDR3 length: 15 residues. The CDR3 region is CASSQETGHAYGYTF. The DNA of the CDR3 is TGTGCCAGCAGCCAAGAAACGGGCCACGCCTATGGCTACACCTTC.

The chain links TRBV28 to TRBJ1-2; possible D gene TRBD1, 6 bases. Germline CDR1 MDHEN, CDR2 SYDVKM. The CDR3 extends over 15 amino acids. The V gene lost 6 bases and the J gene lost 3 bases, with 17 bases spanning the gap. The CDR3 loop is CASSLRSNRDYGYTF. In nucleotides, the CDR3 is TGTGCCAGCAGCCTCCGCTCAAACAGGGACTATGGCTACACCTTC.

The chain is built from TRBV18 and TRBJ2-6; 10 nucleotides agree with TRBD1. Germline V lookup: CDR1 KGHSH, CDR2 LQKENI. This CDR3 has 15 amino acids. With V trimmed by 6 bases and J by 2 bases, 1 base remained unmatched. DNA of the CDR3: TGTGCCAGCTCGGGACAGGGGCCTGGGGCCAACGTCCTGACTTTC. This encodes CASSGQGPGANVLTF.

The V and J genes are TRBV7-2 and TRBJ2-2; 16 bases match TRBD2. V was clipped by 5 bases and J by 9 bases; unmatched bases: 3. Germline V gene sequence: CDR1 SGHTA, CDR2 FQGNSA. CDR3 size: 15 residues. The CDR3 coding sequence is TGTGCCAGCAGCGTGGGACTAGCGGGGGGGCGGGAGCTGTTTTTT. Its protein product is CASSVGLAGGRELFF.

In DNA form, the CDR3 reads TGCGCCAGCAGCTTAAGGAGCGGGAGGGACCCCTACGAGCAGTACTTC. The encoded protein is CASSLRSGRDPYEQYF. The J gene is TRBJ2-7, the V gene TRBV5-1, with TRBD2 matching 10 bases. Germline V gene sequence: CDR1 SGHRS, CDR2 YFSETQ. The CDR3 contains 16 residues. V was pared by 2 bases and J by 2 bases, with 7 bases of the junction left unmatched.

The rearrangement joins TRBV7-3 to TRBJ2-3, with unresolved D. V lost 2 bases, J lost 5 bases, and 8 bases lay in between. The CDR3 is 13 residues long. Germline V gene data show CDR1 as SGHTA and CDR2 as FQGTGA. This chain's CDR3 is CASSLASKDTQYF. CDR3 bases: TGTGCCAGCAGCTTAGCCTCTAAAGATACGCAGTATTTT.

V is TRBV7-3 and J is TRBJ2-2; D might be TRBD2 (5 bases). CDR1 SGHTA and CDR2 FQGTGA come from the germline V gene. V was shortened by 5 bases and J by 2 bases, with 15 bases between the two germline ends. This CDR3 has 16 amino acids. The CDR3, as DNA: TGTGCCAGCAGCAAAAGGGAGACTACTAACACCGGGGAGCTGTTTTTT. Amino acids: CASSKRETTNTGELFF.

The chain employs TRBV19 and TRBJ2-7, with D unclear. CDR1 and CDR2 from the germline V gene are LNHDA and SQIVND (reference sequence). V dropped 4 bases and J dropped 3 bases, with 10 bases sitting between them. The CDR3 runs to 13 residues. CDR3 bases: TGTGCCAGTAGTAAATGGCCTCTCTACGAGCAGTACTTC. Translating it yields CASSKWPLYEQYF.

V is TRBV28 and J is TRBJ1-5, with TRBD1 matching 8 bases. The V segment lost 8 bases and the J segment 8 bases; nucleotides outside the gene matches: 5. This CDR3 spans 12 amino acids. CDR1 is MDHEN, CDR2 SYDVKM, per germline. Here the CDR3 reads CASLTGVEPQHF. The CDR3 DNA is TGTGCCAGCTTGACAGGGGTGGAGCCCCAGCATTTT.

This clone was seen only once. J is TRBJ2-6 and V is TRBV27; D call uncertain. Germline values: CDR1 MNHEY, CDR2 SMNVEV (reference sequence). V was trimmed by 6 bases and J by 4 bases, leaving 13 bases between them. The CDR3 loop spans 15 amino acids. The CDR3 DNA is TGTGCCAGCAGGGGTAGGCTGGGGGGGGCCAACGTCCTGACTTTC. This codes for CASRGRLGGANVLTF. Complete variable domain (other parts from reference TRBV27 and TRBJ2-6): EAQVTQNPRYLITVTGKKLTVTCSQNMNHEYMSWYRQDPGLGLRQIYYSMNVEVTDKGDVPEGYKVSRKEKRNFPLILESPSPNQTSLYFCASRGRLGGANVLTFGAGSRLTVL.

V and J are TRBV29-1 and TRBJ2-7; 11 bases are a match to TRBD2. This CDR3 has 15 residues. The germline gives CDR1 SQVTM, CDR2 ANQGSEA. V trimming: 4 bases; J trimming: 4 bases; junction bases outside the gene matches: 9. The CDR3 bases are TGCAGCGTTGGGCTAGCGGGAGGTTCTGTGTACGAGCAGTACTTC. As protein: CSVGLAGGSVYEQYF.

The genes are TRBV4-2 and TRBJ2-7; D might be TRBD1 or TRBD2, each matching 6 bases. There are 15 residues in the CDR3. Trimming left V 6 bases short and J 3 bases short, with 18 bases between. The germline CDR1 and CDR2 sequences are LGHNA and YNFKEQ. Written as DNA, the CDR3 is TGTGCCAGCAGTCAGAGAAGGGGGGCGATCTACGAGCAGTACTTC. Amino acids: CASSQRRGAIYEQYF.

The rearrangement uses TRBV7-2 and TRBJ1-3, with D uncertain. Germline CDR1 reads SGHTA; CDR2 reads FQGNSA. This CDR3 region has 13 residues. Trimming removed 2 bases from V and 8 bases from J, with 10 bases in between. The chain's CDR3 is CASSLSEGHTIYF. Here the CDR3 DNA reads TGTGCCAGCAGCTTAAGTGAGGGCCACACCATATATTTT.

The sample holds a few counts of this clone. The gene calls are TRBV9 and TRBJ2-1; D possibly corresponds to TRBD1 (6 bases). Germline CDR1 reads SGDLS; CDR2 reads YYNGEE. V was trimmed by 0 bases and J by 4 bases, leaving 8 bases between them. CDR3 length equals 14 residues. In DNA, the CDR3 is TGTGCCAGCAGCGTAGTGGGGGCTTACAATGAGCAGTTCTTC. Protein: CASSVVGAYNEQFF. Based on the CDR3 plus reference TRBV9 and TRBJ2-1, the full variable domain is DSGVTQTPKHLITATGQRVTLRCSPRSGDLSVYWYQQSLDQGLQFLIQYYNGEERAKGNILERFSAQQFPDLHSELNLSSLELGDSALYFCASSVVGAYNEQFFGPGTRLTVL.